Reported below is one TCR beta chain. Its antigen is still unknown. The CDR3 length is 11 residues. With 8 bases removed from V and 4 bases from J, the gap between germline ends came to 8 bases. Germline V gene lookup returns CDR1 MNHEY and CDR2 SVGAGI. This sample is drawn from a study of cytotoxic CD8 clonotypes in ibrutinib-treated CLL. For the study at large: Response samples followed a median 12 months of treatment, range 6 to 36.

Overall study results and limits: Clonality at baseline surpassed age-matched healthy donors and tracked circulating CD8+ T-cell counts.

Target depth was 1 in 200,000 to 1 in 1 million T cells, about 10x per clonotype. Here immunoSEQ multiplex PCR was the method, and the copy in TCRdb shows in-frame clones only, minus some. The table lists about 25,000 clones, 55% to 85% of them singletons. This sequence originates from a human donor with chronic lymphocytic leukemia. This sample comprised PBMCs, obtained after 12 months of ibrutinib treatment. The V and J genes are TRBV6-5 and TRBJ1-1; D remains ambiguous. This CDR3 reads CASHLGTEAFF. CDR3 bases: TGTGCCAGCCACTTGGGCACTGAAGCTTTCTTT.